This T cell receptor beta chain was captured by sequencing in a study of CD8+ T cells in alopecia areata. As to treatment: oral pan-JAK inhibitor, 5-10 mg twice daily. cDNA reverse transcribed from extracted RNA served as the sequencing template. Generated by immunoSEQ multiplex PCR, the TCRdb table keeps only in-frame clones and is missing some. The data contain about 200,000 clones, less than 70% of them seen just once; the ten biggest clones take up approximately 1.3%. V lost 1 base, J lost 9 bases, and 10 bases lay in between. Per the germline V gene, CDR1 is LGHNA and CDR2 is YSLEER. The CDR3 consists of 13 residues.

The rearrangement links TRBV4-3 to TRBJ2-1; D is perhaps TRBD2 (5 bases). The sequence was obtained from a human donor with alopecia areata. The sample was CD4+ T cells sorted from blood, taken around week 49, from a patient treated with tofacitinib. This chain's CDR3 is CASSQVYGVEQFF. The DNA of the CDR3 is TGCGCCAGCAGCCAAGTTTACGGGGTTGAGCAGTTCTTC.